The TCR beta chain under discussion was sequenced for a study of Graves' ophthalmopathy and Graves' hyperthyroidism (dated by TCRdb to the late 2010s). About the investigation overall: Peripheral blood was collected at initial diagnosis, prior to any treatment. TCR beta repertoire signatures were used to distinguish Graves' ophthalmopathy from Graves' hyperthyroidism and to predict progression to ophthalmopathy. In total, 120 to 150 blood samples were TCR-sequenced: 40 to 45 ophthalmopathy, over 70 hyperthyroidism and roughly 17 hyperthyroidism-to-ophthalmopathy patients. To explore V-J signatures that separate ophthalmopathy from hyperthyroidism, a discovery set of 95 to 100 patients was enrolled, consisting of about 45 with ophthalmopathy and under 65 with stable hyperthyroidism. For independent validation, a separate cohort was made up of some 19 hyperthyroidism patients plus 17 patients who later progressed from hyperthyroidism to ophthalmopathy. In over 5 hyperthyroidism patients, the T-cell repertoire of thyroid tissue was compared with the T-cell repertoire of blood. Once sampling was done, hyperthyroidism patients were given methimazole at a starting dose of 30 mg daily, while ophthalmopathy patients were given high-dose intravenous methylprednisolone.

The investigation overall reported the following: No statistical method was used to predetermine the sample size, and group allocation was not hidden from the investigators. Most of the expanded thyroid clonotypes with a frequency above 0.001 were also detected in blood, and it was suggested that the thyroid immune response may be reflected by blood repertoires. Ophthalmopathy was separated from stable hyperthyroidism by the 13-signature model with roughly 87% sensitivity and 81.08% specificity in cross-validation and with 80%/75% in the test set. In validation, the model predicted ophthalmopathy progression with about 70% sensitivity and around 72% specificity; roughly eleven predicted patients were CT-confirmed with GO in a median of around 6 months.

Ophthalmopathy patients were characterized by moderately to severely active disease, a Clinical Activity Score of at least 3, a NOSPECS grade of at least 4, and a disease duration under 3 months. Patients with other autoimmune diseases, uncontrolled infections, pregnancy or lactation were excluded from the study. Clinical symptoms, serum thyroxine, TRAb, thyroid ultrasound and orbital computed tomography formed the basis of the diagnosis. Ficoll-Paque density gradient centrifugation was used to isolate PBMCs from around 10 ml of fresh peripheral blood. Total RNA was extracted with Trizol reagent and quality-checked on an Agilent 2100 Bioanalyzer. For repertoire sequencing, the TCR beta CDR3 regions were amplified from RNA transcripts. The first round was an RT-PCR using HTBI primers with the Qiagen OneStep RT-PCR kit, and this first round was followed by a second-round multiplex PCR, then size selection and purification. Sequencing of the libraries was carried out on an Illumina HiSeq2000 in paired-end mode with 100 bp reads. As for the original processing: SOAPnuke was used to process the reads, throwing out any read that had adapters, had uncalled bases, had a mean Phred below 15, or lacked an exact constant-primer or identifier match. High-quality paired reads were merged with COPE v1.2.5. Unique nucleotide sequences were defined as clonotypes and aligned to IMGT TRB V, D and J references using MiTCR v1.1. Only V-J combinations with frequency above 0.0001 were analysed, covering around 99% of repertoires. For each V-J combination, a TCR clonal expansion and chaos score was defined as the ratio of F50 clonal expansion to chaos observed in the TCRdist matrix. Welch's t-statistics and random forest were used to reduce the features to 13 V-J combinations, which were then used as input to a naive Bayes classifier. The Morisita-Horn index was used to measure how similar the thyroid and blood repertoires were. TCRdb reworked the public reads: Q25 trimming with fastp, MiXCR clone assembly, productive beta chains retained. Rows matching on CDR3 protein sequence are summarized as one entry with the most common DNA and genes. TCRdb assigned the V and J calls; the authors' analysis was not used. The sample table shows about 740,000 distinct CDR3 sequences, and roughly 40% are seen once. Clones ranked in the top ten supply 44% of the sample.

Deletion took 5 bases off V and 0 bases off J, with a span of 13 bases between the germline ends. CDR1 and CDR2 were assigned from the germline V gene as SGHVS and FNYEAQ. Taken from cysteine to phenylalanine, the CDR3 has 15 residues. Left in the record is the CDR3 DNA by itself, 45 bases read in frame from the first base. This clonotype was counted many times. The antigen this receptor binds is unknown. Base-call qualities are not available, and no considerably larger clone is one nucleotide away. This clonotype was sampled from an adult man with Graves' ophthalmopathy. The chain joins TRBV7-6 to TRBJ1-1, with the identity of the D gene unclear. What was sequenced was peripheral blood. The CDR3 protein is CASSIPGAMNTEAFF. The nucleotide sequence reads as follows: TGTGCCAGCAGCATACCGGGCGCGATGAACACTGAAGCTTTCTTT.